A single T cell receptor (beta chain) is shown here with its context. Its target is not known. These data originate in a study of monozygotic twins with inflammatory bowel disease. Study conclusions and caveats: Diversity of TCRbeta measured by inverse Simpson was lower in IBD patients than in healthy co-twins. IBD patients share fewer clonotypes with other people than healthy twins do, especially with disease activity.

Every TCR library consumed roughly 3,500 ng of total RNA. TCRdb re-analyzed the 5' RACE reads; it lists each CDR3 protein once, without DNA. Its table records approximately 400,000 distinct CDR3 sequences. CDR3 length: 14 amino acids. The V gene's germline CDR1 is SGHTA and CDR2 FQGNSA. The chain is built from TRBV7-2 and TRBJ2-3; TCRdb's D call of TRBD2 is untestable without DNA. The origin of this receptor is a human donor with ulcerative colitis or Crohn's disease, or a healthy co-twin of an affected twin (not recorded which). Specimen: blood. The CDR3 reads CASSPGLARDTQYF.